This passage covers 32 T cell receptor beta chains from one sample sequenced in a study of Graves' ophthalmopathy and Graves' hyperthyroidism. RNA served as the template for amplifying TCR beta CDR3 regions. Scientists carried out first-round RT-PCR using HTBI primers and then a second-round multiplex PCR. TCRdb independently ran MiXCR on the multiplex PCR reads; one entry per CDR3 protein. Of around 1,200,000 distinct CDR3 sequences listed, 35% to 45% were seen once; the top ten hold approximately 10%. Sequencing was performed on peripheral blood or thyroid tissue (not recorded which). The receptor set was obtained from an adult man with Graves' hyperthyroidism.

This chain joins TRBV11-1 and TRBJ1-2; no definite D call. Trimming removed 5 bases from V and 2 bases from J, with 12 bases in between. CDR1 SGHAT and CDR2 FQDESV come from the germline V gene (reference sequence). The CDR3 has 14 residues. CDR3 residues: CASSNTEKNYGYTF. In nucleotides, the CDR3 is TGTGCCAGCAGCAACACAGAGAAAAACTATGGCTACACCTTC.

This clonotype was recorded many times. The gene calls are TRBV5-1 and TRBJ2-7, with D possibly TRBD1 on 6 matching bases. The CDR3 is 15 residues long. V was shortened by 0 bases and J by 3 bases, with 13 bases between the two germline ends. The germline V gene has CDR1 SGHRS and CDR2 YFSETQ. CDR3 sequence (DNA): TGCGCCAGCAGCTTGGTTCCGGACAGCGTCTACGAGCAGTACTTC. Its translation: CASSLVPDSVYEQYF.

The chain links TRBV11-2 to TRBJ2-7; 12 bases are shared with TRBD2. Germline CDR1 SGHAT, CDR2 FQNNGV. This CDR3 has 14 residues. V trimming: 6 bases; J trimming: 4 bases; junction bases outside the gene matches: 4. The CDR3 nucleotides read TGTGCCAGCAGTACACTAGCGGGGGGTTACGAGCAGTACTTC. Protein product: CASSTLAGGYEQYF.

The chain employs TRBV12-3 or TRBV12-4 and TRBJ2-5, with D tentatively TRBD1 (7 bases). The length of the CDR3 is 14 residues. The V end was cut by 2 bases, the J end by 5 bases, with 12 bases between. The CDR3, as DNA: TGTGCCAGCAGTTTATTTTCAGGGGGGGAGACCCAGTACTTC. Translating gives CASSLFSGGETQYF.

This clonotype was detected many times. This rearrangement joins TRBV12-3 or TRBV12-4 to TRBJ1-4; no reliable D call. The CDR3 is 14 residues long. The V gene lost 1 base and the J gene lost 4 bases, with 7 bases spanning the gap. The DNA of the CDR3 is TGTGCCAGCAGTTTAGGGCTGGGTAATGAAAAACTGTTTTTT. Amino acid sequence: CASSLGLGNEKLFF.

With respect to this clonotype: Mismatch with germline at one junction end may stem from a read error. The gene calls are TRBV12-3 or TRBV12-4 and TRBJ2-5; D assignment may be TRBD1 or TRBD2 (7 bases each). This CDR3 comprises 13 residues. CDR3 region: CASGGGGQGTQYF. CDR3 DNA sequence: TGTGCTAGTGGGGGAGGGGGCCAAGGGACCCAGTACTTC.

This clonotype was detected ten times or more. The chain links TRBV7-8 to TRBJ2-5; D may be TRBD2 (6 bases). Trimming left V 1 base short and J 3 bases short, with 9 bases between. The germline gives CDR1 SGHVS, CDR2 FQNEAQ. CDR3 length equals 14 residues. The CDR3 DNA follows: TGTGCCAGCAGCTTAGGGACTACCAAAGAGACCCAGTACTTC. Translated, it gives CASSLGTTKETQYF.

As for this clonotype: The DNA is omitted, as the CDR3 cannot be located on it reliably, and the CDR3 follows TCRdb's listing. V is TRBV7-9 and J is TRBJ1-2; the DNA was not compared with TRBD1, the D call given in the table. Germline V gene sequence: CDR1 SEHNR, CDR2 FQNEAQ (reference sequence). Inclusive of both ends, the CDR3 amounts to 20 amino acids. This CDR3 is CASSIYLCSARVIANYGYTF.

The chain joins TRBV7-9 to TRBJ2-5; 8 bases are a match to TRBD1. With V trimmed by 10 bases and J by 9 bases, 19 bases remained unmatched. The CDR3 spans 15 residues. The V gene's germline CDR1 is SEHNR and CDR2 FQNEAQ (reference sequence). CDR3 sequence reads: CANLLWTGKVQPQYF. The CDR3 DNA reads TGTGCCAACCTCCTTTGGACAGGGAAGGTTCAGCCCCAGTACTTC.

The table lists this clonotype with many counts. The rearrangement joins TRBV12-3 or TRBV12-4 to TRBJ2-5, with D uncertain. The CDR3 is 15 amino acids. The ends were cut back, 4 bases at V and 4 bases at J, with 16 bases in the middle. CDR3 amino acids: CASSSSIAAGETQYF. Here the CDR3 DNA reads TGTGCCAGCAGTTCCTCAATCGCGGCCGGAGAGACCCAGTACTTC.

This rearrangement joins TRBV29-1 to TRBJ2-3; TRBD1 agrees at 11 bases. Looked up from germline, CDR1 is SQVTM and CDR2 is ANQGSEA. Trimming cost V 4 bases and J 5 bases; bases outside gene matches: 8. This CDR3 has 15 residues. The CDR3: CSVAGGQGAGDTQYF. The CDR3, as DNA: TGCAGCGTTGCGGGAGGACAGGGGGCTGGAGATACGCAGTATTTT.

Many counts were recorded for this clonotype. The CDR3 coding sequence is TGTGCCAGCAGTGAACGACAGGGACTTAACTATGGCTACACCTTC. Amino acids: CASSERQGLNYGYTF. J is TRBJ1-2 and V is TRBV2, with 7 positions matching TRBD1. Looked up from germline, CDR1 is SNHLY and CDR2 is FYNNEI. Unmatched junction bases numbered 4, after V lost 2 bases and J lost 1 base. The CDR3 sequence is 15 residues long.

This clonotype was recorded many times. The chain combines TRBV9 with TRBJ1-3, with 7 bases fitting TRBD1. The CDR3 has 16 residues. CDR1 SGDLS and CDR2 YYNGEE come from the germline V gene. The V gene end was trimmed by 4 bases and the J gene end by 0 bases; junction bases not matched to a gene: 7. In DNA, the CDR3 is TGTGCCAGCAGCCCACGGACAGGAACCTCTGGAAACACCATATATTTT. This gives the protein CASSPRTGTSGNTIYF.

This clonotype was observed many times. This chain joins TRBV7-9 and TRBJ1-1, with D possibly TRBD1 on 5 matching bases. The germline V and J ends were trimmed by 3 bases and 1 base, with 6 bases remaining between them. The CDR3 is 13 amino acids. From germline, CDR1 is SEHNR and CDR2 FQNEAQ (reference sequence). CDR3 bases: TGTGCCAGCAGCTTTGGGGGGAACACTGAAGCTTTCTTT. Its protein is CASSFGGNTEAFF.

This clonotype came up a few times. The gene calls are TRBV7-8 and TRBJ2-7; 13 positions match TRBD2. Germline V gene sequence: CDR1 SGHVS, CDR2 FQNEAQ. V was pared by 3 bases and J by 3 bases, with 8 bases of the junction left unmatched. There are 17 residues in the CDR3. The CDR3 nucleotides read TGTGCCAGCAGCTTCACTCTGACTAGCGGGAGGAGCTACGAGCAGTACTTC. It yields the protein CASSFTLTSGRSYEQYF.

The chain employs TRBV20-1 and TRBJ1-5; D might be TRBD1 (5 bases). This CDR3 is built from 14 residues. Per germline, CDR1 DFQATT and CDR2 SNEGSKA (reference sequence). V lost 7 bases, J lost 7 bases, and 20 bases lay in between. CDR3 sequence (DNA): TGCAGTGAGAGCCCCCGAGCAGGGAGACAGCCCCAGCATTTT. It encodes CSESPRAGRQPQHF.

CDR3 protein: CASSLYPGVNTEAFF. DNA for the CDR3: TGTGCCAGCAGCTTGTATCCGGGCGTGAACACTGAAGCTTTCTTT. The V and J genes are TRBV5-8 and TRBJ1-1; no clear D gene. The CDR3 spans 15 residues. Trimming left V 1 base short and J 0 bases short, with 10 bases between. Germline CDR1 and CDR2: SGHTS and YDEGEE.

V is TRBV11-2 and J is TRBJ2-7, with TRBD2 as a possible D gene (7 bases). This CDR3 is built from 14 residues. The germline gives CDR1 SGHAT, CDR2 FQNNGV. With 4 bases removed from V and 11 bases from J, the gap between germline ends came to 21 bases. The CDR3 here is CASSSGEGGGWEYF. Written as DNA, the CDR3 is TGTGCCAGCAGCTCAGGGGAGGGTGGTGGTTGGGAGTACTTC.

This sequence joins TRBV5-1 and TRBJ1-2; 8 bases fit TRBD1. With V trimmed by 4 bases and J by 5 bases, 10 bases remained unmatched. Germline loops: CDR1 SGHRS, CDR2 YFSETQ. This CDR3 has 15 amino acids. CDR3 protein: CASSERGTGSYGYTF. The CDR3 DNA reads as TGCGCCAGCAGCGAAAGAGGGACAGGATCTTATGGCTACACCTTC.

This clonotype was seen at least ten times. V gene TRBV10-3 combines with J gene TRBJ1-1; no reliable D call. V shed 3 bases and J shed 4 bases, with 9 bases lying between them. This CDR3 has 13 residues. Germline CDR1 ENHRY, CDR2 SYGVKD. The DNA for the CDR3 is TGTGCCATCAGTGACGGTAGCGTCACTGAAGCTTTCTTT. Amino acid sequence: CAISDGSVTEAFF.

The chain combines TRBV10-3 with TRBJ1-1, with D maybe TRBD1 (5 bases). The CDR3 sequence is 13 residues long. Germline CDR1 and CDR2: ENHRY and SYGVKD. V lost 6 bases and J 1 base, leaving 9 bases between the germline ends. CDR3 region: CAISKTENTEAFF. The CDR3 DNA is TGTGCCATCAGCAAGACAGAGAACACTGAAGCTTTCTTT.

This clonotype appeared a few times. This rearrangement joins TRBV4-3 to TRBJ2-5, with D possibly matching TRBD1 (6 bases). The V gene lost 0 bases and the J gene lost 5 bases, with 22 bases spanning the gap. Germline V gene sequence: CDR1 LGHNA, CDR2 YSLEER. CDR3 length: 18 residues. This CDR3 is CASSQDLTQGRQGETQYF. The CDR3 nucleotides read TGCGCCAGCAGCCAAGACCTCACCCAGGGCAGGCAGGGGGAGACCCAGTACTTC.

The chain has TRBV7-2 and TRBJ2-3, with D possibly TRBD2 on 6 matching bases. The CDR3 is 15 residues long. Germline values: CDR1 SGHTA, CDR2 FQGNSA. Trimming cost V 5 bases and J 0 bases, with 12 bases left between them. The CDR3 region is CASSIRLGSTDTQYF. CDR3 bases: TGTGCCAGCAGCATCAGACTAGGTAGCACAGATACGCAGTATTTT.

This clonotype was detected many times. The V gene is TRBV10-3, the J gene TRBJ2-5, with D possibly matching TRBD1 (6 bases). The CDR3 is 14 residues long. V lost 6 bases and J 2 bases, leaving 13 bases between the germline ends. Germline CDR1 ENHRY, CDR2 SYGVKD. The CDR3 sequence is CAIRPGTYQETQYF. In nucleotides, the CDR3 is TGTGCCATCAGGCCCGGGACATATCAAGAGACCCAGTACTTC.

This clonotype was found many times. The chain joins TRBV7-2 to TRBJ1-5, with 12 bases identical to TRBD1. Germline V gene data show CDR1 as SGHTA and CDR2 as FQGNSA. The CDR3 contains 20 residues. The junction had 12 bases not matched to a gene; V was cut back by 1 base and J by 2 bases. CDR3 DNA: TGTGCCAGCAGCTTAGTTCACGGGACAGGGGGCTATTGGGGCAATCAGCCCCAGCATTTT. Encoded protein: CASSLVHGTGGYWGNQPQHF.

A few counts support this clonotype. The V gene is TRBV10-2, the J gene TRBJ1-2; D is ambiguous. From germline, CDR1 is WSHSY and CDR2 SAAADI. V gave up 2 bases and J gave up 3 bases, with 10 bases separating them. The CDR3 extends over 14 amino acids. CDR3 residues: CASSEAPADYGYTF. The DNA for the CDR3 is TGCGCCAGCAGTGAGGCCCCCGCGGACTATGGCTACACCTTC.

This clonotype was recorded a few times. The chain joins TRBV10-3 to TRBJ2-7; TRBD1 aligns across 8 bases. V lost 8 bases to trimming and J lost 5 bases; unmatched junction nucleotides: 5. The germline CDR1 and CDR2 sequences are ENHRY and SYGVKD. CDR3 length: 12 residues. The CDR3, as DNA: TGTGCCATCGGACAGGGCGGGCACGAGCAGTACTTC. Amino acid sequence: CAIGQGGHEQYF.

At least ten counts were recorded for this clonotype. This chain connects TRBV7-2 to TRBJ2-5; D uncertain. Germline V gene sequence: CDR1 SGHTA, CDR2 FQGNSA. Trimming removed 0 bases at V and 5 bases at J, with 4 bases between. The CDR3 contains 12 residues. CDR3 loop: CASSLARETQYF. CDR3 coding DNA: TGTGCCAGCAGCTTAGCCAGGGAGACCCAGTACTTC. Based on the CDR3 plus reference TRBV7-2 and TRBJ2-5, the full variable domain is GAGVSQSPSNKVTEKGKDVELRCDPISGHTALYWYRQSLGQGLEFLIYFQGNSAPDKSGLPSDRFSAERTGGSVSTLTIQRTQQEDSAVYLCASSLARETQYFGPGTRLLVL.

Many counts were recorded for this clonotype. The gene calls are TRBV5-1 and TRBJ1-4; possibly TRBD1 for D (5 bases). The CDR3 is 14 amino acids. Germline assignment: CDR1 SGHRS and CDR2 YFSETQ. Trimming left V 3 bases short and J 11 bases short, with 17 bases between. The CDR3 protein is CASSSGGGVDKLFF. The CDR3 DNA is TGCGCCAGCAGCTCCGGTGGAGGGGTTGACAAACTGTTTTTT. The whole variable domain, filled in from reference TRBV5-1 and TRBJ1-4, reads KAGVTQTPRYLIKTRGQQVTLSCSPISGHRSVSWYQQTPGQGLQFLFEYFSETQRNKGNFPGRFSGRQFSNSRSEMNVSTLELGDSALYLCASSSGGGVDKLFFGSGTQLSVL.

This clonotype was observed many times. Its ends do not fully match the called genes, so a read error is possible. This chain joins TRBV5-1 and TRBJ2-7; D is unresolved. Germline CDR1 and CDR2: SGHRS and YFSETQ. The CDR3 runs to 12 residues. CDR3 coding DNA: TGTGCCAGCAGCTTAGCCGTCGGCGAGCAGTACTTC. Its translation: CASSLAVGEQYF.

This clonotype was observed at least ten times. The chain recombines TRBV24-1 with TRBJ1-2; D might be TRBD1 (5 bases). Looked up from germline, CDR1 is KGHDR and CDR2 is SFDVKD. V lost 4 bases to trimming and J lost 8 bases, with 22 bases between them. This CDR3 comprises 16 residues. The CDR3 reads CATSDTGTELFEGYTF. CDR3 DNA sequence: TGTGCCACCAGTGACACCGGGACTGAGCTATTCGAAGGCTACACCTTC.

This clonotype was detected only a few times. This CDR3 reads CATRGGQETQYF. DNA for the CDR3: TGTGCCACGAGAGGGGGCCAAGAGACCCAGTACTTC. The V call is TRBV6-5, the J call TRBJ2-5; D possibly corresponds to TRBD1 (6 bases). V lost 10 bases, J lost 1 base, and 10 bases lay in between. Germline V gives CDR1 MNHEY, CDR2 SVGAGI. The CDR3 covers 12 residues.